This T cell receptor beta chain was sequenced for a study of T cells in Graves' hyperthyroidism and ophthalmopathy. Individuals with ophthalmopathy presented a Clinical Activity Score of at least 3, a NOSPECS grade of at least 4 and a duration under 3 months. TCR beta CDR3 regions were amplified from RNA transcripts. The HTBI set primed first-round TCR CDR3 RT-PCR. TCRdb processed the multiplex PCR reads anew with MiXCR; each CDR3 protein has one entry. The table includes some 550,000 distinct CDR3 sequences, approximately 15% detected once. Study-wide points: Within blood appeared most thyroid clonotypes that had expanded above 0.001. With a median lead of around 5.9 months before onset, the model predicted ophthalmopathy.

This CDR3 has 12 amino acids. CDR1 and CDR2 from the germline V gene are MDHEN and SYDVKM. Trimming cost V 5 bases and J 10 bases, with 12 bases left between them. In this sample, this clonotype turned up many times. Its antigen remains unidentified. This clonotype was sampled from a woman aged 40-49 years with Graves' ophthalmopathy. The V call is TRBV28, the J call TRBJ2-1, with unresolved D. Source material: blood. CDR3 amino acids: CASSLISLEQFF. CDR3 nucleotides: TGTGCCAGCAGTCTCATTTCTCTGGAGCAGTTCTTC.